This T cell receptor (beta chain) was observed in a study of T-cell reconstitution after alpha-beta-depleted transplantation in children. Points from the study as a whole: From newly produced T cells came most of the T-cell counts and diversity one year after transplant. Several hundred expanded graft clones reportedly were the source of alpha-beta T cells about two months after transplant. It was surviving recipient T cells and thymic progenitors that gave some patients high TCRbeta diversity at day 60.

This clonotype was recorded many times. The antigen remains undetermined. Trimming pared 1 base from V and 4 bases from J, leaving 10 bases between. This CDR3 is 14 amino acids long. CDR1 and CDR2 from the germline V gene are KGHSH and LQKENI. A library of TCRbeta sequences, prepared with unique molecular identifiers, was generated. A single record per CDR3 protein comes from TCRdb applying MiXCR to the PCR reads. This sample has 400,000 to 550,000 distinct CDR3 sequences; roughly a tenth occur once, and the top ten carry roughly 2%. J is TRBJ1-1 and V is TRBV18, with D possibly being TRBD1 (5 bases). The receptor's source is a child under 10 years old with inherited bone marrow failure, due to receive a stem cell transplant. The specimen comprised PBMCs, sampled before TCRalphabeta/CD19-depleted stem cell transplant. In DNA, the CDR3 is TGTGCCAGCTCACCACTCAGGGAAGGCACTGAAGCTTTCTTT. Translation: CASSPLREGTEAFF.